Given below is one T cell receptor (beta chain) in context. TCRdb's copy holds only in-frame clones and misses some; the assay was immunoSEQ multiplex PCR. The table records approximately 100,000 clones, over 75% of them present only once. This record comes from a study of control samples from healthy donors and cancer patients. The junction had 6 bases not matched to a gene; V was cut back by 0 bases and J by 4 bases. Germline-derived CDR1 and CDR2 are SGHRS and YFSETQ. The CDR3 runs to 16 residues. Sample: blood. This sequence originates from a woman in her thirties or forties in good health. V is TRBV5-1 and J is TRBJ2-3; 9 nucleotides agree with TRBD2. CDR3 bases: TGCGCCAGCAGCTTGGGCGGCGGGGGGGCAGCAGATACGCAGTATTTT. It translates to CASSLGGGGAADTQYF.